These 15 T cell receptor beta chains share one sample of origin, sequenced in a study of T cells in Graves' hyperthyroidism and ophthalmopathy (dated by TCRdb to about 2019). Receptor libraries were prepared by multiplex PCR. The reads were generated on an Illumina HiSeq 2000. TCR beta CDR3 regions were amplified from RNA transcripts. For the first round of RT-PCR on the TCR CDR3, the HTBI primer set was used together with the Qiagen OneStep RT-PCR kit. In TCRdb, the public reads were trimmed at Q25 with fastp and aligned with MiXCR, with productive beta chains retained. Here each entry gathers all rows of one CDR3 protein and keeps the most common genes and DNA. In all, the sample holds fewer than 350,000 distinct CDR3 sequences, and around 23% of those were seen once. The ten top clones hold about 50% of the sample. The sample consisted of blood. All receptors derive from a woman aged 45-65 years with Graves' hyperthyroidism.

A remark on this clonotype: A much larger clonotype is one base distant, so this may be a read error. CDR3 in amino acids: CVSSPSGANVLTF. The CDR3 region has the DNA TGTGTCAGCTCACCATCAGGGGCCAACGTCCTGACTTTC. This rearrangement joins TRBV18 to TRBJ2-6, with D unclear. There are 13 residues in the CDR3. Germline CDR1 and CDR2: KGHSH and LQKENI.

This clonotype has a count of ten or more. The CDR3 here is CASSGRTGETQYF. The CDR3 DNA is TGCGCCAGCAGCGGCCGGACGGGAGAGACCCAGTACTTC. The chain couples TRBV5-1 to TRBJ2-5, with D hard to call. With 4 bases removed from V and 4 bases from J, the gap between germline ends came to 11 bases. Germline V gives CDR1 SGHRS, CDR2 YFSETQ. This CDR3 is built from 13 residues.

In its sample, this clonotype was seen many times. The V gene is TRBV20-1, the J gene TRBJ2-1; D is uncertain. Germline V gene sequence: CDR1 DFQATT, CDR2 SNEGSKA (reference sequence). V shed 1 base and J shed 5 bases, with 6 bases lying between them. CDR3 length: 12 residues. The CDR3 loop is CSARAINNEQFF. The CDR3 DNA reads as TGCAGTGCTAGAGCAATCAACAATGAGCAGTTCTTC.

This clonotype has ten or more counts. This sequence joins TRBV6-1 and TRBJ2-7; D is ambiguous. V shed 7 bases and J shed 0 bases, with 13 bases lying between them. The CDR3 has 14 amino acids. CDR1 is MNHNS and CDR2 is SASEGT in the germline V gene. The CDR3 region is CASKPTHTSYEQYF. CDR3 sequence (DNA): TGTGCCAGCAAACCTACCCACACCTCCTACGAGCAGTACTTC.

This clonotype was seen only a few times. The rearrangement links TRBV5-5 to TRBJ2-2, with 9 bases matching TRBD1. The CDR3 length is 16 residues. Germline values: CDR1 SGHKS, CDR2 YYEKEE (reference sequence). V was pared by 4 bases and J by 5 bases, with 9 bases of the junction left unmatched. The CDR3 protein is CASSRSGTGWTGELFF. CDR3 coding DNA: TGTGCCAGCAGCCGGTCCGGGACAGGGTGGACCGGGGAGCTGTTTTTT.

This clonotype was picked up many times. The genes are TRBV28 and TRBJ2-1; 7 bases are shared with TRBD2. Losses at the gene ends were 6 bases for V and 8 bases for J; bases not matched to a gene: 16. The CDR3 is 16 residues long. CDR1 MDHEN and CDR2 SYDVKM come from the germline V gene. CDR3 sequence: CASSPVGGGPRDEQFF. The CDR3 DNA is TGTGCCAGCAGCCCCGTTGGGGGAGGGCCAAGGGATGAGCAGTTCTTC.

This clonotype was detected many times. The chain recombines TRBV28 with TRBJ2-2; 9 bases fit TRBD1. The junction had 5 bases not matched to a gene; V was cut back by 8 bases and J by 4 bases. The CDR3 loop spans 14 amino acids. Germline V CDR1 and CDR2: MDHEN, SYDVKM. The CDR3 here is CASQGQGRTGELFF. CDR3 bases: TGTGCCAGCCAGGGACAGGGTCGCACCGGGGAGCTGTTTTTT.

V is TRBV4-1 and J is TRBJ1-6; 8 nucleotides agree with TRBD1. Germline-derived CDR1 and CDR2 are MGHRA and YSYEKL. The junction had 5 bases not matched to a gene; V was cut back by 5 bases and J by 8 bases. This CDR3 comprises 14 residues. The CDR3 reads CASSWGTGYSPLHF. Written as DNA, the CDR3 is TGCGCCAGCAGCTGGGGGACAGGTTATTCACCCCTCCACTTT.

This clonotype was counted many times. The chain recombines TRBV7-2 with TRBJ1-1, with D maybe TRBD1 (6 bases). Trimming removed 6 bases from V and 9 bases from J, with 20 bases in between. The CDR3 consists of 14 residues. Germline CDR1 is SGHTA and CDR2 is FQGNSA. The CDR3 DNA reads as TGTGCCAGCAGGCCTACAGGGAATAACTATAAAGCTTTCTTT. This encodes CASRPTGNNYKAFF. The whole variable domain, filled in from reference TRBV7-2 and TRBJ1-1, reads GAGVSQSPSNKVTEKGKDVELRCDPISGHTALYWYRQSLGQGLEFLIYFQGNSAPDKSGLPSDRFSAERTGGSVSTLTIQRTQQEDSAVYLCASRPTGNNYKAFFGQGTRLTVV.

This clonotype was recorded at least ten times. The genes are TRBV20-1 and TRBJ1-1; a weak D match, TRBD1 (6 bases). V was clipped by 8 bases and J by 3 bases, with 13 bases between them. Germline V gene data show CDR1 as DFQATT and CDR2 as SNEGSKA (reference sequence). The CDR3 has 12 residues. CDR3 in amino acids: CSSQGGDTEAFF. The DNA of the CDR3 is TGCAGTTCACAGGGAGGAGACACTGAAGCTTTCTTT.

The V and J genes are TRBV19 and TRBJ2-3; TRBD2 agrees at 12 bases. Looked up from germline, CDR1 is LNHDA and CDR2 is SQIVND (reference sequence). The V segment lost 5 bases and the J segment 9 bases; nucleotides outside the gene matches: 6. This CDR3 spans 14 amino acids. This chain's CDR3 is CASSPTSGSPTQYF. DNA of the CDR3: TGTGCCAGTAGTCCGACTAGCGGGAGCCCGACGCAGTATTTT.

There are many counts of this clonotype. The chain couples TRBV20-1 to TRBJ1-5; D perhaps matches TRBD1 (6 bases). This CDR3 has 15 residues. The V end was cut by 5 bases, the J end by 0 bases, with 14 bases between. Per germline, CDR1 DFQATT and CDR2 SNEGSKA (reference sequence). The CDR3 region is CSAEWGHHSNQPQHF. Written as DNA, the CDR3 is TGCAGTGCTGAGTGGGGGCATCATAGCAATCAGCCCCAGCATTTT.

This rearrangement joins TRBV12-3 or TRBV12-4 to TRBJ1-1; D not resolved. V was trimmed by 2 bases and J by 5 bases, leaving 12 bases between them. The CDR3 length is 14 residues. Written as DNA, the CDR3 is TGTGCCAGCAGTTTAACGGGGTACGGGACTGAAGCTTTCTTT. Amino acids: CASSLTGYGTEAFF.

This clonotype was observed many times. The chain couples TRBV6-2 or TRBV6-3 to TRBJ2-7; TRBD2 matches at 13 bases. The V gene's germline CDR1 is MNHEY and CDR2 SVGEGT. The CDR3 has 16 residues. The V and J ends lost 5 bases and 0 bases, in that order; junction bases with no gene match: 4. This chain's CDR3 is CASSDRTSGSSYEQYF. As DNA, the CDR3 is TGTGCCAGCAGTGATCGGACTAGCGGGAGCTCCTACGAGCAGTACTTC.

There are many counts of this clonotype. The chain recombines TRBV2 with TRBJ1-5; D possibly corresponds to TRBD1 (5 bases). CDR1 is SNHLY, CDR2 FYNNEI, per germline. The CDR3 has 13 residues. Trimming removed 6 bases at V and 0 bases at J, with 6 bases between. The CDR3 spells CASRTDSNQPQHF. CDR3 DNA: TGTGCCAGCAGGACAGATAGCAATCAGCCCCAGCATTTT.